The clone carrying this T cell receptor (beta chain) was observed a handful of times. The data belong to a study of blood T cell repertoires in COVID-19. Per the authors' pipeline: Amplification from reference gene primers served as the basis for estimated nucleated cell counts. Sequenced by immunoSEQ multiplex PCR; TCRdb stores in-frame clones only, minus some. V and J calls and clone size come straight from that table; D and trimming were deduced from the DNA. Among roughly 400,000 clones listed, 80% to 90% were seen once. The junction had 13 bases not matched to a gene; V was cut back by 6 bases and J by 6 bases. This CDR3 spans 15 amino acids. Germline assignment: CDR1 MNHEY and CDR2 SVGAGI.

The V call is TRBV6-5, the J call TRBJ1-1, with 7 bases identical to TRBD1. Source material: peripheral blood. The receptor was isolated from a woman aged 55-69 years with COVID-19, enrolled during active disease. This CDR3 reads CASSPRLDRVPEAFF. CDR3 nucleotides: TGTGCCAGCAGCCCCCGACTCGACAGGGTCCCTGAAGCTTTCTTT.